Detailed here is one TCR beta chain. Its target is not known. Libraries were prepared by immunoSEQ multiplex PCR; TCRdb keeps only in-frame clonotypes and omits some of them. The repertoire holds about 83,000 clones, with approximately 91% as singletons. The CDR3 is 13 residues long. The V gene's germline CDR1 is SGHRS and CDR2 YFSETQ. Trimming took off 0 bases at V and 4 bases at J, with 5 bases between the two ends. This entry comes from a study of OX40 agonist ivuxolimab in advanced cancers. Study-level information: Dose-escalation cases comprised hepatocellular carcinoma, melanoma, renal cell or head and neck cancer. Findings of the study overall: Low normalized T-cell clonal expansion also characterized some of the nonresponders. Dosing at 0.1 to 3.0 mg/kg was accompanied by clonal expansion of CD4+ and CD8+ blood T cells by week 6. Relative to CD4+ cells, CD8+ T cells on average had more expanded clones.

This receptor was obtained from an adult with an advanced solid tumor such as melanoma, head and neck, liver or kidney cancer. The source material was CD4+ or CD8+ T cells sorted from blood, sampled in a trial of the OX40 agonist ivuxolimab. The rearrangement joins TRBV5-1 to TRBJ2-1; D unclear. The CDR3 coding sequence is TGCGCCAGCAGCTTGGGAGCTTACAATGAGCAGTTCTTC. Translation: CASSLGAYNEQFF.